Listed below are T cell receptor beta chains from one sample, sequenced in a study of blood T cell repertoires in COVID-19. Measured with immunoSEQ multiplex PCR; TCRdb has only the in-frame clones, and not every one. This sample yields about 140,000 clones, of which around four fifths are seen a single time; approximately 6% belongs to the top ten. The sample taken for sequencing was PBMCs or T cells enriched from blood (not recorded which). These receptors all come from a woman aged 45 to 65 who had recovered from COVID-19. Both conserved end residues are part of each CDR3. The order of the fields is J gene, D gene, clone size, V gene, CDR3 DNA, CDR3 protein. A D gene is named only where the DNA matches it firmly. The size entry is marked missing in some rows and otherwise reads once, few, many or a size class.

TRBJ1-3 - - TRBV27 TGTGCCAGCAGTAACTCGGGGGGGAACACCATATATTTT CASSNSGGNTIYF
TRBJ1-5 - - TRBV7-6 TGTGCCAGCAGCTTAGAGTCAGGGGTTCAGCCCCAGCATTTT CASSLESGVQPQHF
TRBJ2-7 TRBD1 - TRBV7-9 TGTGCCATCGACAGGGGGCAGTACGAGCAGTACTTC CAIDRGQYEQYF
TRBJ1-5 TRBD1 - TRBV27 TGTGCCAGTGCGAAGGACACAGGGGTCAATCAGCCCCAGCATTTT CASAKDTGVNQPQHF
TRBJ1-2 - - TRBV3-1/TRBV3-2 TGTGCCAGCAGCCCAGCGACCGGAACCTATGGCTACACCTTC CASSPATGTYGYTF
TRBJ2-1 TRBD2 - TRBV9 TGTGCCAGCAGCGACAACTTGCAGGGAGGGAATTACAATGAGCAGTTCTTC CASSDNLQGGNYNEQFF
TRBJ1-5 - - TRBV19 TGTGCCAGTAGTGCCAACAGGGATAACCAGCCCCAGCATTTT CASSANRDNQPQHF
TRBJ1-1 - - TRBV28 TGTGCCAGCACCGGTGGTGGGGCATTAGACACTGAAGCTTTCTTT CASTGGGALDTEAFF
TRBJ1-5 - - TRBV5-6 TGTGCCAGCAGCCTCAATCACCAGGGCACCCATGGGCAGCCCCAGCATTTT CASSLNHQGTHGQPQHF
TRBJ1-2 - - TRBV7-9 TGTGCCAGCAGCTTAAGGGCAGGGGTTAACTATGGCTACACCTTC CASSLRAGVNYGYTF
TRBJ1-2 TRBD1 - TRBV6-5 TGTGCCAGCAGTTGGCCGGGACAGGGAAAGAACTATGGCTACACCTTC CASSWPGQGKNYGYTF
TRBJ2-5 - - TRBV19 TGTGCCAGTAGTAACTCCTTGGTGGGGGCCGGGGAGACCCAGTACTTC CASSNSLVGAGETQYF
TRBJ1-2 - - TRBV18 TGTGCCAGCTCACCTACACAGGACCAATTCCACACCTTC CASSPTQDQFHTF
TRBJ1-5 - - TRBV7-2 TGTGCCAGCAGCTTAGTATCCAGGGCTAGGGGTCAGCCCCAGCATTTT CASSLVSRARGQPQHF
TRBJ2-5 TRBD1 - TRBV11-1 TGTGCCAGCAGCTTCCCGGGACAGGTGTTAGGCGTGACCCAGTACTTC CASSFPGQVLGVTQYF
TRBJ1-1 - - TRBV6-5 TGTGCCAGCAGCAGGTGGCAGGAACCGAACACTGAAGCTTTCTTT CASSRWQEPNTEAFF
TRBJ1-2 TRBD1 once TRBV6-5 TGTGCCAGCAGTTACTCGAGACAGGGGTTTGGTGGCTACACCTTC CASSYSRQGFGGYTF
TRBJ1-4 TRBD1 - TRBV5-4 TGTGCCAGCAGCTTGGGGGGACAGCAAGCCGAAAAACTGTTTTTT CASSLGGQQAEKLFF
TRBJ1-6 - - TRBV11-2 TGTGCCAGCAGTTCCGCAGGGCCCACCAGCTCACCCCTCCACTTT CASSSAGPTSSPLHF
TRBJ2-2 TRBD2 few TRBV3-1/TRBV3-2 TGTGCCAGCAGTAAAGGACTAGAATGGAACGCCGGGGAGCTGTTTTTT CASSKGLEWNAGELFF
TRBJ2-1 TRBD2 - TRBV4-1 TGCGCCAGCAGCCAAGACGCGCCGGGGGGGAATGAGCAGTTCTTC CASSQDAPGGNEQFF
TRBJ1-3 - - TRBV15 TGTGCCACCAGCAGAGGGGGGGGGATTGGAAACACCATATATTTT CATSRGGGIGNTIYF
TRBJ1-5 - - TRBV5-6 TGTGCCAGCAGCTTACAGGGAAATCAGCCCCAGCATTTT CASSLQGNQPQHF
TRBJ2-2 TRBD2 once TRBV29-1 TGCAGCGTTGAAGATCGGGAGGGGAACCCCGGGGAGCTGTTTTTT CSVEDREGNPGELFF
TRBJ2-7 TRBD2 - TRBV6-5 TGTGCCAGCAGTCTAGCGGACTACTACGAGCAGTACTTC CASSLADYYEQYF
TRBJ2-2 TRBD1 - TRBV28 TGTGCCAGCAGGTCGACAGGGGGACCCGGGGAGCTGTTTTTT CASRSTGGPGELFF
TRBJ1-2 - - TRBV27 TGTGCCAGCAGTTTTGCCGGACACGGTCCAGATGGCTACACCTTC CASSFAGHGPDGYTF
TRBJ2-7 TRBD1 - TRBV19 TGTGCCAGTAGTGCGGGACAGGGTCCCTACGAGCAGTACTTC CASSAGQGPYEQYF
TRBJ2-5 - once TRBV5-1 TGCGCCAGCAGCTTGCAATCCCAAGAGACCCAGTACTTC CASSLQSQETQYF
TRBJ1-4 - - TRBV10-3 TGTGCCATCAGGCCTGATCTGGCCGGGAATGAAAAACTGTTTTTT CAIRPDLAGNEKLFF
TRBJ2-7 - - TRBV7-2 TGTGCCAGCAGCTTAGCCGGGAAATCCTACGAGCAGTACTTC CASSLAGKSYEQYF
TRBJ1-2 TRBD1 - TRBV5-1 TGCGCCAGCAGTCCTAAAGGACAGGGGGCAAAGAACTATGGCTACACCTTC CASSPKGQGAKNYGYTF
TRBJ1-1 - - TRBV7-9 TGTGCCAGCAGCCGGGAGGGAGCGGCTGAAGCTTTCTTT CASSREGAAEAFF
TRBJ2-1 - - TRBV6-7 TGTGCCAGCAGTTACTCGTCAGGGGTTGAACGTGGTAATGAGCAGTTCTTC CASSYSSGVERGNEQFF
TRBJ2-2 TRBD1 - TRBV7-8 TGTGCCAATGGGGACAGGGATCTCACCGGGGAGCTGTTTTTT CANGDRDLTGELFF
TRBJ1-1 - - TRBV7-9 TGTGCCAGCAGCTTAGTAGCGAACACTGAAGCTTTCTTT CASSLVANTEAFF
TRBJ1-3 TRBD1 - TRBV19 TGTGCCAGTAGTCCACAGGGGAACTCTGGAAACACCATATATTTT CASSPQGNSGNTIYF
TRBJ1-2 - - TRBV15 TGTGCCACCAGCAGAGACGCAACCGGGGACCCACTCGGGGGCTTC CATSRDATGDPLGGF
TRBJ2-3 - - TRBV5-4 TGTGCCAGCAGCGATTGGCCTAGCACAGATACGCAGTATTTT CASSDWPSTDTQYF
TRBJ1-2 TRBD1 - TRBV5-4 TGTGCCAGCAGCCTCCGGGACAGGAGTAACTATGGCTACACCTTC CASSLRDRSNYGYTF
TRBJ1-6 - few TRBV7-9 TGTGCCAGCAGCCCGCAGGGGATCGCACCCCTCCACTTT CASSPQGIAPLHF
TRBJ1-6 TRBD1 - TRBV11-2 TGTGCCAGCAGCTCATACAGGGGAAATTCACCCCTCCACTTT CASSSYRGNSPLHF
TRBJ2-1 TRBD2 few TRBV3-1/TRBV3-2 TGTGCCAGCAGCCAACTGTCGGGGGGGGCGCGGTTCTTC CASSQLSGGARFF
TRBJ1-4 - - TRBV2 TGTGCCAGCAGTGCGTACAATAATGAAAAACTGTTTTTT CASSAYNNEKLFF
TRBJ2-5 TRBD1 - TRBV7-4 TGTGCCAGCAGCTTCCGGGGAGGGACAGGGTGGGATCAAGAGACCCAGTACTTC CASSFRGGTGWDQETQYF
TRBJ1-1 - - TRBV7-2 TGTGCCAGCAGCTTACAGGGGAGGGCCACTGAAGCTTTCTTT CASSLQGRATEAFF
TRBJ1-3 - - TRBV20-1 TGCAGTGCCCGTGTTGGAAACACCATATATTTT CSARVGNTIYF
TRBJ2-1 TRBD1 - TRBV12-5 TGTGCTAGTGGTTTGGGACCCGGGACAGGGGATTTGAATGAGCAGTTCTTC CASGLGPGTGDLNEQFF
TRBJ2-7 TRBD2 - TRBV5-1 TGCGCCAGCAGCGCGGGGGGCTCTCCGGGGTACGAGCAGTACTTC CASSAGGSPGYEQYF
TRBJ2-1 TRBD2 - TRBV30 TGTGCCTGGAGTGGCCCACTAGCGGGGGGGCTTGAGCAGTTCTTC CAWSGPLAGGLEQFF
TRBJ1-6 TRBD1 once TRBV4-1 TGCGCCAGCAGCCAAGATACCGACAGGGGCCTCCACTTT CASSQDTDRGLHF
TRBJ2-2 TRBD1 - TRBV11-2 TGTGCCAGCAGCTTAGTATGGGGACAGGGGAACGGGGAGCTGTTTTTT CASSLVWGQGNGELFF
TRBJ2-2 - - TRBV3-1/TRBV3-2 TGTGCCAGCAGCCAAGATCGGTGGGGCCTGGACACCGGGGAGCTGTTTTTT CASSQDRWGLDTGELFF
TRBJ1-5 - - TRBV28 TGTGCCAGCAAACTTAGCATGGGTAATCAGCCCCAGCATTTT CASKLSMGNQPQHF